Presented here are 8 T cell receptor beta chains from one specimen sequenced in a study of shared clonotypes between healthy human individuals. The assay was immunoSEQ multiplex PCR, and TCRdb's table has in-frame clones only and misses some. The sample carries fewer than 2.5 million clones, under 95% recorded once. Sequences were obtained from naive CD4+ T cells from PBMCs. The subset is: CD45RA+ positively selected. Receptors originate from a man younger than 35 in good health. Some clones in this sample may be carry-over from other donors' samples.

CDR3 in amino acids: CASSLRRGGLQPQHF. As DNA, the CDR3 is TGTGCCAGCAGCTTAAGGAGGGGTGGTCTTCAGCCCCAGCATTTT. The chain combines TRBV7-2 with TRBJ1-5; weak D call: TRBD1 (5 bases). The CDR3 loop spans 15 amino acids. Trimming left V 2 bases short and J 6 bases short, with 14 bases between. Looked up from germline, CDR1 is SGHTA and CDR2 is FQGNSA.

A note on this clone: Other DNA sequences from this sample encode an identical CDR3 as well. This chain joins TRBV5-1 and TRBJ1-2; D is unresolved. V lost 0 bases, J lost 6 bases, and 6 bases lay in between. Germline V gene sequence: CDR1 SGHRS, CDR2 YFSETQ. This CDR3 region has 12 residues. CDR3 loop: CASSLESDGYTF. The DNA of the CDR3 is TGCGCCAGCAGCTTGGAGAGCGATGGCTACACCTTC. Supplemented by reference TRBV5-1 and TRBJ1-2, the full variable domain reads KAGVTQTPRYLIKTRGQQVTLSCSPISGHRSVSWYQQTPGQGLQFLFEYFSETQRNKGNFPGRFSGRQFSNSRSEMNVSTLELGDSALYLCASSLESDGYTFGSGTRLTVV.

The chain links TRBV9 to TRBJ2-5; 7 bases fit TRBD2. This CDR3 comprises 17 residues. Germline V gives CDR1 SGDLS, CDR2 YYNGEE. The V segment lost 0 bases and the J segment 0 bases; nucleotides outside the gene matches: 8. CDR3 residues: CASSVGDYREYQETQYF. The CDR3 DNA is TGTGCCAGCAGCGTAGGGGACTACCGGGAGTACCAAGAGACCCAGTACTTC.

This chain connects TRBV28 to TRBJ2-7; no clear D gene. Germline V gene data show CDR1 as MDHEN and CDR2 as SYDVKM. Between the trimmed V and J ends, which lost 2 bases and 5 bases, there was a span of 16 bases. The CDR3 consists of 15 residues. The CDR3 nucleotides are TGTGCCAGCAGTTTAGTCGTTCTGGAGCTCCACGAGCAGTACTTC. It is translated as CASSLVVLELHEQYF.

The genes are TRBV2 and TRBJ2-1; weak D call: TRBD2 (7 bases). The V end lost 6 bases, the J end lost 5 bases, and 17 bases lay between the germline ends. Germline V lookup: CDR1 SNHLY, CDR2 FYNNEI. The CDR3 runs 15 residues. CDR3 bases: TGTGCCAGCAGGAGGGAGGGGGGCTACGACAATGAGCAGTTCTTC. It codes for CASRREGGYDNEQFF.

V and J are TRBV18 and TRBJ2-2; 8 nucleotides match TRBD2. Germline values: CDR1 KGHSH, CDR2 LQKENI. With 2 bases clipped from V and 6 bases from J, the junction kept 8 bases outside the gene matches. CDR3 length equals 16 residues. The CDR3 DNA reads TGTGCCAGCTCACCAAGCACGGGACTAGTAGCCGGGGAGCTGTTTTTT. The encoded protein is CASSPSTGLVAGELFF.

The V gene is TRBV19, the J gene TRBJ2-7; weak D call: TRBD2 (6 bases). The CDR3 has 16 residues. V was cut by 3 bases and J by 2 bases, with 17 bases left in between. Germline CDR1 reads LNHDA; CDR2 reads SQIVND (reference sequence). DNA for the CDR3: TGTGCCAGTAGTATCCTGCCCGATCCTAGCGCCTACGAGCAGTACTTC. Translated, it gives CASSILPDPSAYEQYF.

The V call is TRBV5-4, the J call TRBJ1-2, with 7 nucleotides matching TRBD1. Trimming removed 1 base from V and 3 bases from J; junction bases left unmatched: 6. CDR1 and CDR2 from the germline V gene are SGHNT and YYREEE (reference sequence). The CDR3 runs to 15 residues. CDR3 protein: CASSLTGEVYYGYTF. CDR3 nucleotides: TGTGCCAGCAGCTTGACAGGGGAGGTTTACTATGGCTACACCTTC.